Shown below are 30 T cell receptor beta chains from a single sample sequenced in a study of response to subunit inactivated influenza vaccine. TCRdb passed the RT-PCR reads through MiXCR, listing each CDR3 protein once. The sample records around 710,000 distinct CDR3 sequences, 11% to 15% being singletons. Sequencing used PBMCs from blood, obtained less than 15 days before vaccination. The receptors stem from a man aged 45-65 years who received an inactivated influenza vaccine.

This clonotype has just one count. This rearrangement joins TRBV24-1 to TRBJ2-5; 14 nucleotides align to TRBD2. V lost 3 bases to trimming and J lost 0 bases; unmatched junction nucleotides: 5. There are 18 residues in the CDR3. Per germline, CDR1 KGHDR and CDR2 SFDVKD. The CDR3 region is CATSDPGTSGGYQETQYF. As DNA, the CDR3 is TGTGCCACCAGTGATCCAGGGACTAGCGGGGGATACCAAGAGACCCAGTACTTC.

The chain combines TRBV10-3 with TRBJ2-3; TRBD1 aligns across 10 bases. Germline assignment: CDR1 ENHRY and CDR2 SYGVKD. V gave up 3 bases and J gave up 2 bases; unmatched junction bases: 5. The CDR3 consists of 16 residues. In nucleotides, the CDR3 is TGTGCCATCAGTGACACCGGGACAGGGGTCACAGATACGCAGTATTTT. Its protein product is CAISDTGTGVTDTQYF.

The V call is TRBV12-3 or TRBV12-4, the J call TRBJ2-6, with unresolved D. The CDR3 is made up of 14 amino acids. The V and J ends lost 7 bases and 0 bases respectively, with 7 bases between them. The CDR3, as DNA: TGTGCCAGCACGACCGGCTCTGGGGCCAACGTCCTGACTTTC. As protein: CASTTGSGANVLTF.

In regard to this clonotype: This may stem from a read error, because a much larger clone lies one nucleotide away. The chain has TRBV2 and TRBJ2-1; D possibly corresponds to TRBD2 (5 bases). The V gene's germline CDR1 is SNHLY and CDR2 FYNNEI. CDR3 length: 14 amino acids. The V and J ends lost 4 bases and 0 bases respectively, with 7 bases between them. CDR3 in DNA: TGTGCCAGCAGTGGGAGGAGCTCCTACAATGAGCAGTTCTTC. The encoded protein is CASSGRSSYNEQFF.

The genes are TRBV27 and TRBJ2-1, with 9 bases identical to TRBD2. CDR1 is MNHEY and CDR2 is SMNVEV in the germline V gene (reference sequence). Trimming removed 6 bases from V and 4 bases from J; junction bases left unmatched: 7. This CDR3 contains 15 residues. In nucleotides, the CDR3 is TGTGCCAGCAGGGCGAGGACTAGCGAGTACAATGAGCAGTTCTTC. Translating it yields CASRARTSEYNEQFF.

This clonotype was recorded a few times. CDR3 DNA sequence: TGTGCCAGCAGCCAAGATTATGGCAGTACCTACAATGAGCAGTTCTTC. It is translated as CASSQDYGSTYNEQFF. V gene TRBV14 combines with J gene TRBJ2-1; D uncertain. The CDR3 totals 16 residues. V lost 0 bases, J lost 2 bases, and 11 bases lay in between. Germline CDR1 and CDR2: SGHDN and FVKESK.

The V gene is TRBV7-9, the J gene TRBJ2-1, with TRBD2 identical over 7 bases. CDR3 length: 14 residues. The germline CDR1 and CDR2 sequences are SEHNR and FQNEAQ (reference sequence). Trimming took 7 bases from V and 8 from J; bases not matched to a gene: 11. The CDR3 nucleotides read TGTGCCAGCAATGGACTAGGTAGAGCGGATGAGCAGTTCTTC. This sequence encodes CASNGLGRADEQFF.

This chain joins TRBV7-7 and TRBJ2-1, with D uncertain. The CDR3 has 14 residues. The V and J ends lost 0 bases and 8 bases respectively, with 11 bases between them. Germline V gene sequence: CDR1 SSHAT, CDR2 FNYEAQ (reference sequence). CDR3 protein: CASSLARLGHEQFF. The CDR3 bases are TGTGCCAGCAGCTTAGCTCGCTTGGGCCATGAGCAGTTCTTC.

This clonotype was found a few times. The chain recombines TRBV7-8 with TRBJ1-1; maybe TRBD1 (5 bases). Germline CDR1 and CDR2: SGHVS and FQNEAQ. This CDR3 has 14 amino acids. With 1 base removed from V and 8 bases from J, the gap between germline ends came to 14 bases. The CDR3 coding sequence is TGTGCCAGCAGCTTAGGACGGGGCTTAAGGGAAGCTTTCTTT. Residues: CASSLGRGLREAFF.

V gene TRBV12-3 or TRBV12-4 combines with J gene TRBJ2-2; D remains ambiguous. Trimming left V 4 bases short and J 7 bases short, with 4 bases between. The CDR3 has 11 residues. CDR3 in DNA: TGTGCCAGCAGTTCTCGCGGGGAGCTGTTTTTT. This gives the protein CASSSRGELFF.

In its sample, this clonotype was seen many times. This chain uses TRBV5-1 with TRBJ2-1; TRBD2 matches at 10 bases. With 2 bases clipped from V and 5 bases from J, the junction kept 13 bases outside the gene matches. This CDR3 has 18 amino acids. Per germline, CDR1 SGHRS and CDR2 YFSETQ. CDR3: CASSLRGPGTSVNNEQFF. DNA for the CDR3: TGCGCCAGCAGCTTAAGGGGCCCCGGGACTAGCGTGAACAATGAGCAGTTCTTC.

In its sample, this clonotype was seen a few times. The chain joins TRBV7-2 to TRBJ2-4; 10 bases fit TRBD1. Germline CDR1 SGHTA, CDR2 FQGNSA. CDR3 length: 15 amino acids. Losses at the gene ends were 2 bases for V and 6 bases for J; bases not matched to a gene: 4. CDR3 sequence: CASSLSGDRGNIQYF. The CDR3 DNA reads as TGTGCCAGCAGCTTATCGGGGGACAGGGGAAACATTCAGTACTTC.

This clonotype came up a few times. The gene calls are TRBV29-1 and TRBJ2-1, with D perhaps being TRBD1 or TRBD2 (6 bases each). Deletions cut 7 bases from V and 3 bases from J, with 19 bases between. This CDR3 has 15 amino acids. CDR1 is SQVTM, CDR2 ANQGSEA, per germline. The DNA for the CDR3 is TGCAGCGGAGAACGGGGGCAGTCCTACTACAATGAGCAGTTCTTC. Encoded protein: CSGERGQSYYNEQFF.

The J gene is TRBJ2-3, the V gene TRBV29-1; a possible D gene is TRBD1 (6 bases). This CDR3 has 13 amino acids. Germline V gives CDR1 SQVTM, CDR2 ANQGSEA. V lost 3 bases and J lost 11, with 18 bases in between. The CDR3 DNA is TGCAGCGTTGAGGGGACAACCGGGCAGGGGCAGTATTTT. It specifies CSVEGTTGQGQYF.

The chain employs TRBV20-1 and TRBJ1-5, with TRBD1 identical over 9 bases. Unmatched junction bases numbered 5, after V lost 3 bases and J lost 5 bases. Germline V gene data show CDR1 as DFQATT and CDR2 as SNEGSKA (reference sequence). CDR3 length: 14 amino acids. This chain's CDR3 is CSARVQGADQPQHF. The CDR3, as DNA: TGCAGTGCTAGGGTACAGGGGGCAGATCAGCCCCAGCATTTT.

The V and J genes are TRBV6-5 and TRBJ1-1, with unresolved D. Germline CDR1 is MNHEY and CDR2 is SVGAGI. This CDR3 is built from 14 residues. Trimming took 4 bases from V and 0 from J, leaving 9 bases between them. The CDR3 protein is CASSSTSMNTEAFF. CDR3 sequence (DNA): TGTGCCAGCAGTTCTACGTCAATGAACACTGAAGCTTTCTTT.

The chain recombines TRBV5-1 with TRBJ2-7; 7 bases fit TRBD1. The CDR3 contains 15 residues. With 4 bases clipped from V and 4 bases from J, the junction kept 11 bases outside the gene matches. Germline V gene data show CDR1 as SGHRS and CDR2 as YFSETQ. CDR3 loop: CASSAGQERSYEQYF. The CDR3 bases are TGCGCCAGCAGCGCCGGACAGGAGAGGTCTTACGAGCAGTACTTC. Combining the CDR3 with reference TRBV5-1 and TRBJ2-7 gives the whole variable domain KAGVTQTPRYLIKTRGQQVTLSCSPISGHRSVSWYQQTPGQGLQFLFEYFSETQRNKGNFPGRFSGRQFSNSRSEMNVSTLELGDSALYLCASSAGQERSYEQYFGPGTRLTVT.

This clonotype was seen a few times. The chain carries TRBV5-5 and TRBJ1-2; 7 bases agree with TRBD1. CDR1 is SGHKS, CDR2 YYEKEE, per germline (reference sequence). CDR3 length: 14 residues. The ends lost 4 bases at V and 3 bases at J; junction bases unmatched: 6. Written as DNA, the CDR3 is TGTGCCAGCAGCAAAGAGACAGGGTACTATGGCTACACCTTC. The encoded protein is CASSKETGYYGYTF.

This clonotype was seen a single time. V gene TRBV11-2 combines with J gene TRBJ2-7, with 12 bases aligning to TRBD2. The J segment lost 2 bases and the V segment lost 5 bases, leaving 19 bases of the junction unmatched. The germline CDR1 and CDR2 sequences are SGHAT and FQNNGV. The CDR3 length is 20 residues. The CDR3 loop is CASSDGRGLAGRPETYEQYF. The CDR3 region has the DNA TGTGCCAGCAGCGACGGAAGGGGACTAGCGGGCCGACCAGAGACCTACGAGCAGTACTTC.

This clonotype was seen a handful of times. The chain links TRBV25-1 to TRBJ2-1, with 11 bases matching TRBD2. The J segment lost 1 base and the V segment lost 4 bases, leaving 9 bases of the junction unmatched. The CDR3 covers 18 residues. Germline assignment: CDR1 MGHDK and CDR2 SYGVNS. The CDR3 DNA reads as TGTGCCAGCAGTGGACTAGCGGGAATTTGGGTATCCTACAATGAGCAGTTCTTC. This gives the protein CASSGLAGIWVSYNEQFF.

This clonotype has at least ten counts. The chain couples TRBV10-2 to TRBJ2-1, with a possible D match to TRBD2 (5 bases). V was shortened by 2 bases and J by 8 bases, with 13 bases between the two germline ends. Germline CDR1 is WSHSY and CDR2 is SAAADI. The CDR3 has 14 residues. The CDR3: CASSEGWERDEQFF. The CDR3 bases are TGCGCCAGCAGTGAGGGGTGGGAGAGGGATGAGCAGTTCTTC.

DNA of the CDR3: TGTGCCAGCAGCCCATCAGGGGTCCTGTGGGAGAAGCAGTACTTC. This encodes CASSPSGVLWEKQYF. The chain carries TRBV28 and TRBJ2-7; D perhaps matches TRBD1 (6 bases). Deletions cut 6 bases from V and 8 bases from J, with 23 bases between. The V gene's germline CDR1 is MDHEN and CDR2 SYDVKM. This CDR3 has 15 amino acids.

This sequence joins TRBV20-1 and TRBJ1-5; D is possibly TRBD1 (6 bases). The CDR3 has 14 residues. CDR1 and CDR2 (germline): DFQATT, SNEGSKA (reference sequence). V dropped 5 bases and J dropped 3 bases, with 14 bases sitting between them. CDR3 loop: CSALVGGANQPQHF. DNA for the CDR3: TGCAGTGCTTTGGTCGGGGGGGCCAATCAGCCCCAGCATTTT.

This clonotype showed up many times. The chain links TRBV20-1 to TRBJ2-3, with D uncertain. The CDR3 sequence is 11 residues long. Trimming removed 6 bases at V and 6 bases at J, with 10 bases between. Germline V gene data show CDR1 as DFQATT and CDR2 as SNEGSKA (reference sequence). CDR3 protein: CSAKFFDTQYF. Written as DNA, the CDR3 is TGCAGTGCCAAGTTCTTTGATACGCAGTATTTT.

The CDR3 protein is CASTPGLGGVANTGELFF. The CDR3 DNA follows: TGTGCCAGCACCCCTGGACTAGGCGGGGTCGCGAACACCGGGGAGCTGTTTTTT. The chain is built from TRBV6-2 or TRBV6-3 and TRBJ2-2, with 7 positions matching TRBD2. CDR3 length equals 18 residues. V shed 7 bases, J shed 0 bases, and the junction held 14 bases outside the gene matches. Germline CDR1 and CDR2: MNHEY and SVGEGT.

The chain combines TRBV6-5 with TRBJ2-1; the match to TRBD2 covers 9 bases. This CDR3 is 16 amino acids long. Germline CDR1 and CDR2: MNHEY and SVGAGI. V shed 5 bases and J 3 bases; nucleotides not matched to a gene: 8. CDR3 amino acids: CASSHLAGVIYNEQFF. As DNA, the CDR3 is TGTGCCAGCAGTCACTTAGCGGGGGTGATCTACAATGAGCAGTTCTTC.

This chain links TRBV12-3 or TRBV12-4 with TRBJ2-7, with unresolved D. The CDR3 has 15 amino acids. Trimming removed 1 base from V and 0 bases from J, with 10 bases in between. Written as DNA, the CDR3 is TGTGCCAGCAGTTTAGGCGGCGTAAGCTCCTACGAGCAGTACTTC. This encodes CASSLGGVSSYEQYF.

This clonotype was counted only a few times. The CDR3 nucleotides read TGTGCCATCAACCCGACGGTTTTAAGATACGAGCAGTACTTC. Protein: CAINPTVLRYEQYF. This chain connects TRBV6-1 to TRBJ2-7; no clear D gene. The CDR3 sequence is 14 residues long. Between the trimmed V and J ends, which lost 10 bases and 4 bases, there was a span of 20 bases. Germline CDR1 is MNHNS and CDR2 is SASEGT.

This chain joins TRBV28 and TRBJ2-1; D is undetermined. Trimming removed 6 bases at V and 1 base at J, with 10 bases between. The CDR3 consists of 14 residues. Looked up from germline, CDR1 is MDHEN and CDR2 is SYDVKM. CDR3 DNA: TGTGCCAGCAGCTTCTTTGTGTCCTACAATGAGCAGTTCTTC. Its protein product is CASSFFVSYNEQFF.

The chain uses TRBV6-2 or TRBV6-3 and TRBJ2-7; D gene ambiguous. The CDR3 contains 10 residues. V was shortened by 4 bases and J by 4 bases, with 2 bases between the two germline ends. Looked up from germline, CDR1 is MNHEY and CDR2 is SVGEGT. CDR3 coding DNA: TGTGCCAGCAGTTGGTACGAGCAGTACTTC. Residues: CASSWYEQYF.